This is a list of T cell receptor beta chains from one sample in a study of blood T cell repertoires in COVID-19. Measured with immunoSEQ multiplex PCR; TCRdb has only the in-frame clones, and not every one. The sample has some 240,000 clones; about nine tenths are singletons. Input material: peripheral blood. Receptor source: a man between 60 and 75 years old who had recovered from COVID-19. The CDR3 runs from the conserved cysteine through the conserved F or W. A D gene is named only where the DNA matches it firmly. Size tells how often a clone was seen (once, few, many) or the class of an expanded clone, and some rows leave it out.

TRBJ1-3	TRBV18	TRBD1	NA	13	CASSTGAGNTIYF	TGTGCCAGCTCGACAGGGGCTGGAAACACCATATATTTT
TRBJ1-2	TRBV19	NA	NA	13	CASRRGINYGYTF	TGTGCCAGTCGTCGGGGGATAAACTATGGCTACACCTTC
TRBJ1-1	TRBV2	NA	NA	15	CASQKGRARDTEAFF	TGTGCCAGCCAAAAAGGCAGGGCTAGGGACACTGAAGCTTTCTTT
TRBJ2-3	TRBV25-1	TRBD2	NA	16	CASSEGLAGSTDTQYF	TGTGCCAGCAGTGAGGGACTAGCGGGAAGCACAGATACGCAGTATTTT
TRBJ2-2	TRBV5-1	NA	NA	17	CASSLTLTDSNTGELFF	TGCGCCAGCAGCTTAACGCTGACGGACTCGAACACCGGGGAGCTGTTTTTT
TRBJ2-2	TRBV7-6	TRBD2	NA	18	CASSLGGGLAGVTGELFF	TGTGCCAGCAGCTTAGGAGGGGGACTAGCGGGAGTCACCGGGGAGCTGTTTTTT
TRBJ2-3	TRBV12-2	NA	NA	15	CASRPSQAGPDTQYF	TGTGCAAGTCGCCCCTCTCAGGCAGGTCCAGATACGCAGTATTTT
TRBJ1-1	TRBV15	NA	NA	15	CATSSKAQGFTEAFF	TGTGCCACCAGCAGCAAGGCCCAGGGGTTCACTGAAGCTTTCTTT
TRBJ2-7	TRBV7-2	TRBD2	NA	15	CASSRTDGGTYEQYF	TGTGCCAGCAGCCGCACAGACGGGGGGACCTACGAGCAGTACTTC
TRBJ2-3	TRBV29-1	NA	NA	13	CSVSQMNTDTQYF	TGCAGCGTGTCACAGATGAACACAGATACGCAGTATTTT
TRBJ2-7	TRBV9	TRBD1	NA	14	CASSVGTGNSEQYF	TGTGCCAGCAGCGTAGGGACAGGTAATAGCGAGCAGTACTTC
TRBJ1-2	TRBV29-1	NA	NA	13	CSVGRRVNYGYTF	TGCAGCGTTGGCCGTCGGGTTAACTATGGCTACACCTTC
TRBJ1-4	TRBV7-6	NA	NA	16	CASSPRAGARNEKLFF	TGTGCCAGCAGCCCTCGAGCGGGGGCCCGTAATGAAAAACTGTTTTTT
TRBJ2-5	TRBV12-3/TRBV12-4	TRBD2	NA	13	CASSFWGGETQYF	TGTGCCAGCAGTTTCTGGGGGGGGGAGACCCAGTACTTC
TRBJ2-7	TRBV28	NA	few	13	CASSLGGVGEQYF	TGTGCCAGCAGTTTGGGAGGCGTGGGGGAGCAGTACTTC
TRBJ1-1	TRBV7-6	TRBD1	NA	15	CASSLSGQGASEAFF	TGTGCCAGCAGCTTATCGGGACAGGGGGCCTCTGAAGCTTTCTTT
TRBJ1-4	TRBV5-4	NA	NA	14	CASSLATTNEKLFF	TGTGCCAGCAGCTTGGCAACAACTAATGAAAAACTGTTTTTT
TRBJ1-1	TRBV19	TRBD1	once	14	CASSIDQGQGKAFF	TGTGCCAGTAGTATAGATCAGGGACAGGGGAAAGCTTTCTTT
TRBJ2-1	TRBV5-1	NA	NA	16	CASSLGPAGGNNEQFF	TGCGCCAGCAGCTTGGGGCCAGCGGGTGGGAACAATGAGCAGTTCTTC
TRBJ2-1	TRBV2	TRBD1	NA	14	CASSPSQGVNEQFF	TGTGCCAGCAGTCCGTCACAGGGGGTCAATGAGCAGTTCTTC
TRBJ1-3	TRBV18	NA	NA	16	CASSPPTGNSGNTIYF	TGTGCCAGCTCACCACCGACGGGGAACTCTGGAAACACCATATATTTT
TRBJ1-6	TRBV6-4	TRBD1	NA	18	CASSKFSGQLSYNSPLHF	TGTGCCAGCAGTAAATTCTCGGGACAGCTCTCCTATAATTCACCCCTCCACTTT
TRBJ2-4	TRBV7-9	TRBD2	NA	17	CASSSYGTSGRTKKQYF	TGTGCCAGCAGCTCATATGGGACTAGCGGGAGAACAAAGAAACAGTACTTC
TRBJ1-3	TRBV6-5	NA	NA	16	CASSYSGLRGGDTIYF	TGTGCCAGCAGTTACTCCGGACTTCGGGGAGGGGACACCATATATTTT
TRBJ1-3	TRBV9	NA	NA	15	CASSAVGGIGNTIYF	TGTGCCAGCAGCGCTGTAGGGGGAATTGGAAACACCATATATTTT
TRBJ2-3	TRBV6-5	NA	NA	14	CASRRERTTDTQYF	TGTGCCAGCAGGAGGGAGAGAACCACAGATACGCAGTATTTT
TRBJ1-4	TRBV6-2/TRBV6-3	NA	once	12	CASSSSNEKLFF	TGTGCCAGCAGTTCCTCTAATGAAAAACTGTTTTTT
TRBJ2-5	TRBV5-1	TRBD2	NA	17	CASSLAGTAGGEQTQYF	TGCGCCAGCAGCTTGGCCGGTACAGCGGGGGGCGAACAGACCCAGTACTTC
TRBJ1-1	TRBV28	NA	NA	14	CASSLWAENPEAFF	TGTGCCAGCAGTTTATGGGCAGAAAACCCTGAAGCTTTCTTT
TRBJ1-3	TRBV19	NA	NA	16	CASTPPRPQGRNTIYF	TGTGCCAGTACCCCCCCAAGGCCCCAGGGGAGAAACACCATATATTTT
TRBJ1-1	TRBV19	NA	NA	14	CASSKGAKVTEAFF	TGTGCCAGTAGTAAAGGGGCGAAGGTCACTGAAGCTTTCTTT
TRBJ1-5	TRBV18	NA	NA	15	CASSPRTISNQPQHF	TGTGCCAGCTCACCGAGGACAATTAGCAATCAGCCCCAGCATTTT
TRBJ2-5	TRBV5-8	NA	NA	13	CASSRAHSGTQYF	TGTGCCAGCAGCCGAGCACATTCGGGGACCCAGTACTTC
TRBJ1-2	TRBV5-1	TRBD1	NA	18	CASSQPGGQGTSGYGYTF	TGCGCCAGCAGCCAGCCGGGGGGACAGGGGACCTCGGGCTATGGCTACACCTTC
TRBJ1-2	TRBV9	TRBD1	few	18	CASSPTFRTGGANYGYTF	TGTGCCAGCAGCCCTACCTTCCGGACAGGGGGAGCTAACTATGGCTACACCTTC
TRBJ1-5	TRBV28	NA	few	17	CASSLGGSLAIGQPQHF	TGTGCCAGCAGTCTCGGGGGGTCACTAGCCATTGGTCAGCCCCAGCATTTT
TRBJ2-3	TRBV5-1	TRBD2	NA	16	CASSLAQRGIADTQYF	TGCGCCAGCAGCTTGGCGCAGCGGGGGATAGCAGATACGCAGTATTTT
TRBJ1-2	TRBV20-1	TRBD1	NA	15	CSASSPGEGASGYTF	TGCAGTGCTAGTTCTCCGGGAGAGGGGGCTAGTGGCTACACCTTC
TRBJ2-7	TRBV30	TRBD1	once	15	CAWNPGQGAYYEQYF	TGTGCCTGGAATCCGGGACAGGGGGCCTACTACGAGCAGTACTTC
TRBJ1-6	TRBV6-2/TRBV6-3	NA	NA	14	CASSYSSLAGALHF	TGTGCCAGCAGTTACTCGAGTCTGGCCGGGGCCCTCCACTTT
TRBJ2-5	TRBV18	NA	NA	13	CASSLQGKETQYF	TGTGCCAGCTCACTCCAGGGTAAAGAGACCCAGTACTTC
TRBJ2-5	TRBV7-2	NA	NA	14	CASSAHGSLETQYF	TGTGCCAGCAGCGCCCACGGGAGTCTAGAGACCCAGTACTTC
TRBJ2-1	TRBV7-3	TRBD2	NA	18	CASSPSLAAPIINNEQFF	TGTGCCAGCAGCCCCTCACTAGCGGCCCCTATCATAAACAATGAGCAGTTCTTC
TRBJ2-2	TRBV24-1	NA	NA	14	CATCSSRATGELFF	TGTGCCACCTGCTCGTCCAGGGCCACCGGGGAGCTGTTTTTT
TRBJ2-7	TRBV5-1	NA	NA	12	CASSLGRGEQYF	TGCGCCAGCAGCTTGGGCCGGGGCGAGCAGTACTTC
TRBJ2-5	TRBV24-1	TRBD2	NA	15	CATSDFGGGGETQYF	TGTGCCACCAGTGATTTCGGTGGGGGAGGGGAGACCCAGTACTTC
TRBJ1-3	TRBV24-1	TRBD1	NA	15	CATSAGTASGNTIYF	TGTGCCACCAGTGCCGGGACAGCTTCTGGAAACACCATATATTTT
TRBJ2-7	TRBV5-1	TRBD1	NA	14	CASSSPGGGDEQYF	TGCGCCAGCAGCTCCCCAGGGGGCGGGGACGAGCAGTACTTC
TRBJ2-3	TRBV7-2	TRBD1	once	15	CASSLAGRGMDTQYF	TGTGCCAGCAGCTTAGCCGGCAGGGGGATGGATACGCAGTATTTT
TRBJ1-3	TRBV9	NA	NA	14	CASSVNRAGNTIYF	TGTGCCAGCAGCGTAAACAGGGCTGGAAACACCATATATTTT
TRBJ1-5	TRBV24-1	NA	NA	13	CATFQQGGQPQHF	TGTGCCACCTTCCAACAGGGTGGACAGCCCCAGCATTTT